These 7 T cell receptor beta chains originate from one sample sequenced in a study of response to subunit inactivated influenza vaccine. TCRdb re-called the RT-PCR reads with MiXCR, one entry per CDR3 protein. The table records roughly 630,000 distinct CDR3 sequences, 14% of them present only once. The sequenced sample was PBMCs from blood, obtained 14 to 15 days before vaccination. These receptors came from a man in his fifties who received an inactivated influenza vaccine.

The table lists this clonotype with a few counts. J is TRBJ2-1 and V is TRBV3-1; D may be TRBD2 (5 bases). V lost 4 bases and J 6 bases, leaving 13 bases between the germline ends. The CDR3 has 14 residues. Germline V gene data show CDR1 as LGHDT and CDR2 as YNNKEL (reference sequence). The CDR3 nucleotides are TGTGCCAGCAGCCGAGGGCCGGCCACCAATGAGCAGTTCTTC. Translation gives CASSRGPATNEQFF.

The chain uses TRBV7-2 and TRBJ1-6, with TRBD1 identical over 7 bases. Looked up from germline, CDR1 is SGHTA and CDR2 is FQGNSA. The CDR3 is made up of 14 amino acids. Losses at the gene ends were 5 bases for V and 9 bases for J; bases not matched to a gene: 7. Here the CDR3 reads CASSPTGIGSPLHF. CDR3 DNA sequence: TGTGCCAGCAGCCCGACAGGGATCGGTTCACCCCTCCACTTT.

The chain combines TRBV3-1 with TRBJ1-6; D is perhaps TRBD1 (5 bases). The CDR3 is made up of 14 amino acids. V gave up 6 bases and J gave up 9 bases, with 15 bases separating them. Germline V gives CDR1 LGHDT, CDR2 YNNKEL (reference sequence). The chain's CDR3 is CASSHRRDGSPLHF. CDR3 in DNA: TGTGCCAGCAGTCACCGCAGGGACGGTTCACCCCTCCACTTT.

This clonotype was seen more than once but under ten times. V usage is TRBV27 and J usage is TRBJ2-3; 10 bases align to TRBD2. The CDR3 loop spans 16 amino acids. V shed 5 bases, J shed 2 bases, and the junction held 7 bases outside the gene matches. CDR1 and CDR2 (germline): MNHEY, SMNVEV (reference sequence). The CDR3 nucleotides are TGTGCCAGCAGTCCCACTAGCGGGGTGTACACAGATACGCAGTATTTT. This translates into CASSPTSGVYTDTQYF.

This clonotype was found a few times. V and J are TRBV6-1 and TRBJ1-4; unclear D gene. This CDR3 region has 14 residues. The germline V gene encodes CDR1 MNHNS and CDR2 SASEGT. The V gene lost 4 bases and the J gene lost 4 bases, with 10 bases spanning the gap. The CDR3 sequence: CASSAQTGNEKLFF. The CDR3 bases are TGTGCCAGCAGTGCTCAGACGGGTAATGAAAAACTGTTTTTT.

This chain links TRBV29-1 with TRBJ2-5, with 7 bases aligning to TRBD1. The CDR3 runs 14 residues. Trimming took 5 bases from V and 0 from J; bases not matched to a gene: 6. The germline V gene has CDR1 SQVTM and CDR2 ANQGSEA. CDR3 residues: CSVRMTGYQETQYF. The CDR3 DNA is TGCAGCGTTCGAATGACAGGGTACCAAGAGACCCAGTACTTC.

CDR3 amino acids: CASSAFAAGTDTQYF. The CDR3 coding sequence is TGCGCCAGCAGCGCGTTCGCAGCCGGGACAGATACGCAGTATTTT. V and J are TRBV5-1 and TRBJ2-3; D gene uncertain. The CDR3 consists of 15 residues. V lost 4 bases and J lost 3, with 15 bases in between. In germline, CDR1 is SGHRS, CDR2 YFSETQ.